The 24 T cell receptor beta chains presented below share a single source sample, sequenced in a study of prognosis after radiotherapy for stage I lung cancer. The authors amplified TCR beta CDR3 from genomic DNA using two-round multiplex PCR. Round one of PCR was performed, and it used primers specific to each TRBV and TRBJ gene. Each CDR3 protein gets one entry after TCRdb re-called the multiplex PCR reads with MiXCR. The profile covers 20,000 to 25,000 distinct CDR3 sequences, with roughly 43% appearing a single time and 30% to 40% taken by the ten largest. This material consisted of PBMCs, taken before or after stereotactic body radiation therapy (not recorded which). Receptors were obtained from a donor aged 50 or older with non-small cell lung cancer.

This clonotype was seen just once. The chain couples TRBV29-1 to TRBJ1-2; the D gene is possibly TRBD1 (5 bases). Trimming cost V 6 bases and J 2 bases, with 16 bases left between them. Germline CDR1 reads SQVTM; CDR2 reads ANQGSEA. CDR3 length: 14 residues. The CDR3, as DNA: TGCAGCGTCTATGGGGGGGGATTGAACTATGGCTACACCTTC. It specifies CSVYGGGLNYGYTF.

This clonotype was detected ten times or more. The chain links TRBV19 to TRBJ1-3, with 10 bases matching TRBD1. The CDR3 sequence is 14 residues long. The germline CDR1 and CDR2 sequences are LNHDA and SQIVND (reference sequence). V gave up 6 bases and J gave up 2 bases; unmatched junction bases: 1. CDR3 in DNA: TGTGCCAGTAGCGGACAGGGGGCTGGAAACACCATATATTTT. Translation: CASSGQGAGNTIYF.

The chain recombines TRBV19 with TRBJ2-7; TRBD2 aligns across 7 bases. Germline assignment: CDR1 LNHDA and CDR2 SQIVND (reference sequence). The ends lost 6 bases at V and 4 bases at J; junction bases unmatched: 6. The CDR3 sequence is 13 residues long. CDR3 nucleotide sequence: TGTGCCAGTAGGGTAGCGGGCGGGTACGAGCAGTACTTC. Amino acids: CASRVAGGYEQYF.

The chain couples TRBV27 to TRBJ1-4; TRBD1 agrees at 9 bases. The CDR3 spans 17 residues. The V and J ends lost 6 bases and 3 bases, in that order; junction bases with no gene match: 11. CDR1 is MNHEY and CDR2 is SMNVEV in the germline V gene (reference sequence). CDR3 DNA sequence: TGTGCCAGCAGCCCGGGACAGGGAAAGGTGCCTAATGAAAAACTGTTTTTT. Translating gives CASSPGQGKVPNEKLFF.

Note on this clonotype: This sequence is one base from a far larger clone and is likely a read error. The genes are TRBV28 and TRBJ1-2; D is undetermined. The germline V gene encodes CDR1 MDHEN and CDR2 SYDVKM. The CDR3 runs to 13 residues. The CDR3 loop is CTSSPGLNYGYTF. CDR3 nucleotides: TGTACCAGCAGTCCGGGTCTTAACTATGGCTACACCTTC.

This clonotype is medium-sized within its sample. The J gene is TRBJ1-2, the V gene TRBV12-3 or TRBV12-4, with 7 nucleotides matching TRBD1. V shed 4 bases, J shed 0 bases, and the junction held 5 bases outside the gene matches. The CDR3 covers 15 residues. The CDR3 sequence: CASSYRQGTNYGYTF. The DNA of the CDR3 is TGTGCCAGCAGTTACCGACAGGGTACTAACTATGGCTACACCTTC.

This clonotype has a handful of counts. The rearrangement uses TRBV4-2 and TRBJ2-7; D perhaps matches TRBD1 (6 bases). The V end lost 0 bases, the J end lost 2 bases, and 17 bases lay between the germline ends. Germline CDR1 and CDR2: LGHNA and YNFKEQ. The length of the CDR3 is 17 residues. CDR3 amino acids: CASSQEAGQLSPYEQYF. The CDR3 nucleotides are TGTGCCAGCAGCCAAGAGGCAGGACAGTTAAGTCCCTACGAGCAGTACTTC.

This clonotype is a singleton in its sample. It differs at one base from a far larger clone, so likely a read error. The J gene is TRBJ1-6, the V gene TRBV6-1; possible D gene TRBD1, 5 bases. This CDR3 has 11 residues. Trimming removed 6 bases from V and 17 bases from J, with 14 bases in between. Germline values: CDR1 MNHNS, CDR2 SASEGT. In DNA, the CDR3 is TGTGCCAGCAGCCCTACAGGATCCTTCCACTTT. The encoded protein is CASSPTGSFHF.

The chain recombines TRBV18 with TRBJ2-6, with a weak D call TRBD2 (6 bases). In germline, CDR1 is KGHSH, CDR2 LQKENI. Between the trimmed V and J ends, which lost 2 bases and 0 bases, there was a span of 11 bases. The CDR3 runs 17 residues. CDR3 protein: CASSPEAGSSGANVLTF. The CDR3 nucleotides read TGTGCCAGCTCACCAGAGGCCGGGAGCTCTGGGGCCAACGTCCTGACTTTC.

This clonotype was counted only a few times. The chain couples TRBV24-1 to TRBJ1-1, with D unclear. Germline V CDR1 and CDR2: KGHDR, SFDVKD. Trimming shortened V by 6 bases and J by 1 base, and 8 bases separated the two germline ends. The CDR3 covers 13 residues. CDR3 loop: CATSLSQNTEAFF. As DNA, the CDR3 is TGTGCCACCAGTCTCTCCCAGAACACTGAAGCTTTCTTT.

This clonotype was detected many times. The V gene is TRBV7-8, the J gene TRBJ2-7; maybe TRBD2 (5 bases). V was clipped by 3 bases and J by 4 bases, with 19 bases between them. CDR3 size: 16 residues. Per the germline V gene, CDR1 is SGHVS and CDR2 is FQNEAQ. The CDR3 DNA reads as TGTGCCAGCAGCTTGGGAGTGGGGAGTCGTCGGTACGAGCAGTACTTC. It yields the protein CASSLGVGSRRYEQYF.

In this sample, this clonotype turned up many times. The CDR3 protein is CASSVGLAKLAQYF. CDR3 nucleotide sequence: TGTGCCAGCAGTGTTGGACTAGCCAAGCTGGCCCAGTACTTC. The V call is TRBV2, the J call TRBJ2-5; 8 positions match TRBD2. Germline lookup yields CDR1 SNHLY and CDR2 FYNNEI. There are 14 residues in the CDR3. Trimming cost V 4 bases and J 9 bases; bases outside gene matches: 10. The whole variable domain, remainder taken from reference TRBV2 and TRBJ2-5, is EPEVTQTPSHQVTQMGQEVILRCVPISNHLYFYWYRQILGQKVEFLVSFYNNEISEKSEIFDDQFSVERPDGSNFTLKIRSTKLEDSAMYFCASSVGLAKLAQYFGPGTRLLVL.

This clonotype was detected ten times or more. This chain uses TRBV28 with TRBJ2-5; TRBD2 matches at 7 bases. The CDR3 consists of 16 residues. J lost 3 bases, V lost 7 bases, and 14 bases had no gene match. Germline loops: CDR1 MDHEN, CDR2 SYDVKM. CDR3 sequence: CASTSGGAGLKETQYF. DNA of the CDR3: TGTGCCAGCACCTCGGGGGGAGCGGGGTTAAAAGAGACCCAGTACTTC.

The chain recombines TRBV12-3 or TRBV12-4 with TRBJ1-5; D perhaps matches TRBD1 (5 bases). This CDR3 has 13 amino acids. The V end lost 6 bases, the J end lost 4 bases, and 10 bases lay between the germline ends. The CDR3 is CASRLGGNQPQHF. In DNA, the CDR3 is TGTGCCAGCAGACTTGGGGGAAATCAGCCCCAGCATTTT.

The table lists this clonotype with many counts. This chain joins TRBV5-6 and TRBJ2-7; 11 bases map to TRBD2. This CDR3 has 15 residues. Germline values: CDR1 SGHDT, CDR2 YYEEEE. The junction had 6 bases not matched to a gene; V was cut back by 2 bases and J by 5 bases. CDR3 DNA: TGTGCCAGCAGCTTCAGACTAGCGGGATTCAACGAGCAGTACTTC. Protein product: CASSFRLAGFNEQYF.

Ten or more counts support this clonotype. This chain joins TRBV7-9 and TRBJ1-6, with a tentative D call TRBD1 (6 bases). The V end lost 5 bases, the J end lost 10 bases, and 15 bases lay between the germline ends. The CDR3 consists of 14 residues. Per germline, CDR1 SEHNR and CDR2 FQNEAQ (reference sequence). The CDR3 DNA is TGTGCCAGCAGCGAGCAGGGGATCGGGTCACCCCTCCACTTT. It translates to CASSEQGIGSPLHF.

This clonotype has just a few counts. The rearrangement joins TRBV29-1 to TRBJ2-2; D is unresolved. V dropped 7 bases and J dropped 0 bases, with 15 bases sitting between them. Germline CDR1 reads SQVTM; CDR2 reads ANQGSEA. The CDR3 spans 15 residues. CDR3 sequence (DNA): TGCAGCGCTATGGGTCAGATCGCGAACACCGGGGAGCTGTTTTTT. This sequence encodes CSAMGQIANTGELFF.

This clonotype was seen many times. A read error is possible here, since a much larger clone lies one base away. The chain links TRBV7-9 to TRBJ2-7, with a possible D match to TRBD2 (7 bases). From germline, CDR1 is SEHNR and CDR2 FQNEAQ (reference sequence). The CDR3 has 15 amino acids. Trimming left V 5 bases short and J 4 bases short, with 18 bases between. CDR3 nucleotide sequence: TGTGCCAGCAGCCCGGACGACGGGGGGCGGTACGAGCAGTACTTC. It specifies CASSPDDGGRYEQYF.

This clonotype was detected once. The V and J genes are TRBV7-2 and TRBJ1-1, with 10 bases identical to TRBD1. With V trimmed by 1 base and J by 0 bases, 11 bases remained unmatched. This CDR3 comprises 19 residues. Looked up from germline, CDR1 is SGHTA and CDR2 is FQGNSA. The CDR3 DNA reads TGTGCCAGCAGCTTAGGTCGGGGTCTTGGGACAGGGGTGAACACTGAAGCTTTCTTT. Amino acids: CASSLGRGLGTGVNTEAFF.

This clonotype is deemed medium-sized (0.01 to 0.1%). The rearrangement uses TRBV5-1 and TRBJ2-2, with TRBD2 matching 9 bases. This CDR3 has 16 amino acids. Germline V CDR1 and CDR2: SGHRS, YFSETQ. V shed 4 bases, J shed 5 bases, and the junction held 9 bases outside the gene matches. The CDR3 is CASSPQAGGVTGELFF. The CDR3 DNA reads TGCGCCAGCAGCCCCCAAGCGGGGGGAGTTACCGGGGAGCTGTTTTTT.

Judged by abundance, this clonotype is medium-sized. The CDR3 nucleotides are TGTGCCAGCAGTGACCGAGGGGTATATCAGCCCCAGCATTTT. Its translation: CASSDRGVYQPQHF. The rearrangement links TRBV6-1 to TRBJ1-5, with a possible D match to TRBD1 (5 bases). Trimming removed 3 bases at V and 5 bases at J, with 11 bases between. Germline CDR1 is MNHNS and CDR2 is SASEGT. The CDR3 covers 14 residues.

The V call is TRBV15, the J call TRBJ1-5; no firm D call. The V and J ends lost 0 bases and 7 bases respectively, with 10 bases between them. Germline values: CDR1 LNHNV, CDR2 YYDKDF (reference sequence). CDR3 length: 14 residues. The DNA of the CDR3 is TGTGCCACCAGCAGAGATAGGATTAGCCAGCCCCAGCATTTT. It translates to CATSRDRISQPQHF.

The gene calls are TRBV27 and TRBJ2-1, with 10 bases that match TRBD2. V was pared by 6 bases and J by 6 bases, with 11 bases of the junction left unmatched. Germline V gene data show CDR1 as MNHEY and CDR2 as SMNVEV (reference sequence). The CDR3 is 16 amino acids. This chain's CDR3 is CASSLLSGRTGNEQFF. Written as DNA, the CDR3 is TGTGCCAGCAGCCTCCTTAGCGGGAGGACTGGCAATGAGCAGTTCTTC.

The chain combines TRBV5-1 with TRBJ2-2; 7 bases fit TRBD2. Germline trimming cut 4 bases from V and 1 base from J; bases unmatched to any gene: 10. In germline, CDR1 is SGHRS, CDR2 YFSETQ. The CDR3 covers 17 residues. CDR3 in amino acids: CASSGSGAALNTGELFF. The DNA for the CDR3 is TGCGCCAGCAGCGGGAGCGGGGCAGCGTTGAACACCGGGGAGCTGTTTTTT.